The rows below give T cell receptor beta chains drawn from one sample of a study of T cell responses to AZD1222 COVID-19 vaccine. Some clones are missing from TCRdb's copy, which holds only in-frame ones; the method was immunoSEQ multiplex PCR. The sample has approximately 80,000 clones; 80% to 90% are singletons. The sample here was peripheral blood, taken 28 days after the second AZD1222 dose. The receptors come from an adult who received the AZD1222 COVID-19 vaccine. Each CDR3 is given with its conserved first and last residue.

J,V,CDR3
TRBJ1-5,TRBV19,CASSTGTGEGVGNQPQHF
TRBJ1-6,TRBV30,CAWRNPRGSNSPLHF
TRBJ2-3,TRBV3-1/TRBV3-2,CASSPTGTSTDTQYF
TRBJ2-1,TRBV19,CASRTTSGAYNEQFF
TRBJ1-4,TRBV6-2/TRBV6-3,CASSYGQGPAREEEKLFF
TRBJ2-1,TRBV6-5,CASSLQGQGAGEQFF
TRBJ2-6,TRBV3-1/TRBV3-2,CASSDRETNVLTF
TRBJ2-7,TRBV28,CASRTHGRGGLSYEQYF
TRBJ1-1,TRBV11-2,CASSFGRQGIMGTEAFF
TRBJ2-3,TRBV11-2,CASSPGPRVTQYF
TRBJ2-1,TRBV7-9,CASSLGRGSYNEQFF
TRBJ2-7,TRBV7-2,CASSLLGGSYEQYF
TRBJ1-4,TRBV6-4,CASSRTPGQGIEKLFF
TRBJ1-2,TRBV7-2,CASSLYLAGNYGYTF
TRBJ2-5,TRBV25-1,CASRGFRELEETQYF
TRBJ1-1,TRBV11-2,CASSFGATEAFF
TRBJ2-7,TRBV7-2,CASSLGRPGRAFPYEQYF
TRBJ2-3,TRBV4-1,CASSQDPGGGEDTQYF
TRBJ2-1,TRBV30,CAWSVRTSGSLGEQFF
TRBJ2-1,TRBV25-1,CASSEGRGGNEQFF
TRBJ1-2,TRBV30,CAWSVQDNYGYTF
TRBJ1-2,TRBV7-2,CASSLAGSGGYTF
TRBJ1-2,TRBV5-4,CASSPGQGSYGYTF
TRBJ1-1,TRBV25-1,CASSEIQALNTEAFF
TRBJ2-7,TRBV5-1,CASSFGQGSNYEQYF
TRBJ2-5,TRBV3-1/TRBV3-2,CASSQMGGVETQYF
TRBJ2-7,TRBV6-5,CASSYNGYGYEQYF
TRBJ1-2,TRBV9,CASSVVEVWGAYGYTF
TRBJ2-1,TRBV7-2,CASSLRSGTSGTYNEQFF
TRBJ1-1,TRBV6-5,CASSYVDGGTEAFF
TRBJ2-1,TRBV19,CASSIEARVYNEQFF
TRBJ2-4,TRBV6-6,CASSYSKGGNIQYF
TRBJ1-5,TRBV24-1,CATSGPRDGVSNQPQHF
TRBJ2-5,TRBV9,CASSVEGTGGKETQYF
TRBJ1-2,TRBV18,CASSPDGTGGRGYTF
TRBJ1-2,TRBV5-4,CASRPQGYGGYTF
TRBJ2-1,TRBV6-5,CASSKAEYNEQFF
TRBJ2-5,TRBV5-1,CASSLVGQQETQYF
TRBJ1-6,TRBV30,CAWAGAPDNSPLHF
TRBJ2-7,TRBV15,CATSKGQPYEQYF
TRBJ1-5,TRBV7-8,CASSLAREVEQPQHF
TRBJ2-2,TRBV27,CASSLYSPRLAGAMTGELFF
TRBJ2-7,TRBV18,CASSPPLISYEQYF
TRBJ2-4,TRBV28,CASGREVKNIQYF
TRBJ2-1,TRBV5-1,CASSLGTRTYNEQFF
TRBJ2-1,TRBV7-9,CASSLVRVEQFF
TRBJ1-2,TRBV2,CASSELGAGYTF
TRBJ1-1,TRBV18,CASSRGLETEAFF
TRBJ1-3,TRBV19,CASSSGTGAGNTIYF
TRBJ1-5,TRBV28,CASRLSRTGSNQPQHF
TRBJ2-7,TRBV6-2/TRBV6-3,CASSKGQSYEQYF
TRBJ2-5,TRBV11-1,CASSPGQGMETQYF
TRBJ2-3,TRBV11-2,CASSLGGTGGTDTQYF
TRBJ1-1,TRBV7-9,CASSLFPVPEAFF
TRBJ1-1,TRBV6-5,CASSRQNTEAFF